This TCR beta chain was identified in a study of blood T cell repertoires in COVID-19. Overall study: The analysed material was cDNA or gDNA that came from T cells, B-cell-depleted T cells, or PBMCs.

Here immunoSEQ multiplex PCR was the method, and the copy in TCRdb shows in-frame clones only, minus some. The sample contains 250,000 to 350,000 clones, roughly 88% of which appear only once. The age range of participants was 18 to 89 years, with residence in under 25 US areas. The table lists this clone with a few counts. The sequenced material came from PBMCs or T cells enriched from blood (not recorded which). This receptor was obtained from a woman aged 25 to 39 who had recovered from COVID-19.

The CDR3 DNA reads TGTGCCAGCAGCCAGGCCTACGAGCAGTACTTC. This gives the protein CASSQAYEQYF. The chain combines TRBV7-9 with TRBJ2-7; unclear D gene. CDR1 is SEHNR, CDR2 FQNEAQ, per germline (reference sequence). This CDR3 has 11 amino acids. Trimming removed 5 bases from V and 2 bases from J, with 4 bases in between.